This T cell receptor beta chain was documented in a study of blood T cell repertoires in COVID-19. Turning to the study itself: Acute and convalescent COVID-19 samples came from the United States, Italy and Spain. The cDNA or gDNA used as material had been derived from T cells, B-cell-depleted T cells, or PBMCs.

From germline, CDR1 is MNHEY and CDR2 SVGAGI. CDR3 length: 13 amino acids. As processed by the authors: Amplification with reference gene primers provided the estimates of nucleated cell counts. Sequenced by immunoSEQ multiplex PCR; TCRdb stores in-frame clones only, minus some. V and J calls and clone size come straight from that table; D and trimming were deduced from the DNA. This table holds roughly 70,000 clones, under 95% found once. This clone appeared once. The junction and the germline gene differ at one end; a read error may be behind it. The origin of this receptor is a man aged 45-60 years with acute or convalescent COVID-19. The sequenced sample consisted of peripheral blood. This chain uses TRBV6-5 with TRBJ1-2, with a tentative D call TRBD1 (6 bases). CDR3 sequence reads: CASSYSWGSRGHF. CDR3 DNA: TGTGCCAGCAGTTACTCATGGGGCAGTCGGGGACACTTC.